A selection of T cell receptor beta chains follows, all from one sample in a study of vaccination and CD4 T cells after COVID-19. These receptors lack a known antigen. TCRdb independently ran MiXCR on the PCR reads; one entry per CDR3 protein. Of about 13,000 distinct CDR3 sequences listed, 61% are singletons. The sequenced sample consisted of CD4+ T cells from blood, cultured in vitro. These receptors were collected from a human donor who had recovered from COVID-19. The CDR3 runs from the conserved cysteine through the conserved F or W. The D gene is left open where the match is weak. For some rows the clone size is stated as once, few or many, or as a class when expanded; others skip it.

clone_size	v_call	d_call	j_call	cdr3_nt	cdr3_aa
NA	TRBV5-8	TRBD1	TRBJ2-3	TGTGCCAGCAGCTGGGGGGGACAGGGAGGAGATACGCAGTATTTT	CASSWGGQGGDTQYF
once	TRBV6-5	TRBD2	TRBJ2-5	TGTGCCAGCAGTTACGCGGGGGTAGAGACCCAGTACTTC	CASSYAGVETQYF
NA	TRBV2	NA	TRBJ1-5	TGTGCCAGCAGTCAGGGAGAGCAGCCCCAGCATTTT	CASSQGEQPQHF
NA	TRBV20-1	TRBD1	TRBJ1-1	TGCAGTGCTTTAGAAGGGGGCAGGAACACTGAAGCTTTCTTT	CSALEGGRNTEAFF
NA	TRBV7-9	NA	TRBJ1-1	TGTGCCAGCAGCTGGGACGGAATGAACACTGAAGCTTTCTTT	CASSWDGMNTEAFF
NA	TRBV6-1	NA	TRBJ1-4	TGTGCCAGCAGAGAGACAGGCTTTGGGGAAAAACTGTTTTTT	CASRETGFGEKLFF
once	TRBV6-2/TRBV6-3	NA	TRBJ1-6	TGTGCCAGCAGCCTTCTGCGTAATTCACCCCTCCACTTT	CASSLLRNSPLHF
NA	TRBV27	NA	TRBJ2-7	TGTGCCAGCAGTTTATTGGGGCTAGGACAAACCTACGAGCAGTACTTC	CASSLLGLGQTYEQYF
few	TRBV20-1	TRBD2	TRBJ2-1	TGCAGTGCTGGAAGACTAGCGAAAAACAATGAGCAGTTCTTC	CSAGRLAKNNEQFF
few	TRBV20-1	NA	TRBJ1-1	TGCAGTGCTAAGGGTCGGAACACTGAAGCTTTCTTT	CSAKGRNTEAFF
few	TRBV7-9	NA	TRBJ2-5	TGTGCCAGCAGCCCAAAAGTCAGGGTGGGCGAGACCCAGTACTTC	CASSPKVRVGETQYF
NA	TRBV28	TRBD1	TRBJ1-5	TGTGCCAGCAGGGACGGGACAGGGTGGCAGCCCCAGCATTTT	CASRDGTGWQPQHF
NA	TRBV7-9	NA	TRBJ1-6	TGTGCCAGCAGCAGAGACGGGAGCTCCTATAATTCACCCCTCCACTTT	CASSRDGSSYNSPLHF
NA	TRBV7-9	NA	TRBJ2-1	TGTGCCAGCAGCTTACCCCTACCTAGACAGGAAGGTAACGATATTGAGCAGTTCTTC	CASSLPLPRQEGNDIEQFF
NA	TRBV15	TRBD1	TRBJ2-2	TGTGCCACCAGCAGACACCCCCGCGGGACAGGGACTGGGGAGCTGTTTTTT	CATSRHPRGTGTGELFF
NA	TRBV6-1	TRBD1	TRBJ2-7	TGTGCCAGCAGAACCGGGACAGGGGTTTACGAGCAGTACTTC	CASRTGTGVYEQYF
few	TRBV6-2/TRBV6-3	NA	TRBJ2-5	TGTGCCAGCAGTTTACCCACTAGATTGGAGACCCAGTACTTC	CASSLPTRLETQYF
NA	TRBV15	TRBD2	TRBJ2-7	TGTGCCACCAGCAGAGTGCTAGCGGGAGAATCGTGGAACTACGAGCAGTACTTC	CATSRVLAGESWNYEQYF
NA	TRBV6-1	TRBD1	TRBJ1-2	TGTGCCAGCAGCCCGGGACAGACCTTTTATGGCTACACCTTC	CASSPGQTFYGYTF
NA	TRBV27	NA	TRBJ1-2	TGTGCCAGCAGTCTCACATCAGGGGTCGAAGGCGGCTACACCTTC	CASSLTSGVEGGYTF
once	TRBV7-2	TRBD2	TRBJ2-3	TGTGCCAGCAGCCCAACGGGACTAGGGGTAGATACGCAGTATTTT	CASSPTGLGVDTQYF
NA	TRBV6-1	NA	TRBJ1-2	TGTGCCAGCAGCCCGGATCAGTGGAGGGGCTACACCTTC	CASSPDQWRGYTF
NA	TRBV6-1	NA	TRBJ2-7	TGTGCCAGCACCCCGGGGGTCTCCCCTTACGAGCAGTACTTC	CASTPGVSPYEQYF
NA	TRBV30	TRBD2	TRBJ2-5	TGTGCCTGGGCCCCGGGACTAGCGGGTAACCAAGAGACCCAGTACTTC	CAWAPGLAGNQETQYF
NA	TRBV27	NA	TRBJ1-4	TGTGCCAGCAGTCTGCGGCGACCGGGGGGGCAGGAAAAACTGTTTTTT	CASSLRRPGGQEKLFF
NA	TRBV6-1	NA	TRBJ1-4	TGTGCCAGCAGTGAAGCGGAAAAACTGTTTTTT	CASSEAEKLFF
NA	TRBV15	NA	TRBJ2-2	TGTGCCACCAGCACCGGCGGGGCGGGTGGGGAGCTGTTTTTT	CATSTGGAGGELFF
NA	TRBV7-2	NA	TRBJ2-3	TGTGCCAGCAGCTTACGCGGCGGTACGCAGTATTTT	CASSLRGGTQYF
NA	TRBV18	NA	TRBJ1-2	TGTGCCAGCTCACCACTTTCGGGTACTACTAACTATGGCTACACCTTC	CASSPLSGTTNYGYTF
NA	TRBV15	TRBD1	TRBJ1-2	TGTGCCACCAGCAGAGGACAGGGTATTAACTATGGCTACACCTTC	CATSRGQGINYGYTF